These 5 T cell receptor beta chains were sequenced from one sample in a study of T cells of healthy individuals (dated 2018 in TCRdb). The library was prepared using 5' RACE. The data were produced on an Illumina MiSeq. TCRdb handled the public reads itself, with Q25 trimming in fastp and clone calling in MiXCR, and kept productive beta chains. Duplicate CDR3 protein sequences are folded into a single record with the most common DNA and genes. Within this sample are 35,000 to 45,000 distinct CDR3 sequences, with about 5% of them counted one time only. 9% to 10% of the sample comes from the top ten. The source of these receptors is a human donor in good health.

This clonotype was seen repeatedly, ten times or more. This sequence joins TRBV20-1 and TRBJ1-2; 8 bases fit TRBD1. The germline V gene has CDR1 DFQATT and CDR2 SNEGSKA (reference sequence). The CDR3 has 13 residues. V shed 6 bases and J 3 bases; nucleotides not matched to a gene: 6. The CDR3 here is CSARTGLDYGYTF. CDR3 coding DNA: TGCAGTGCGAGGACAGGGCTGGACTATGGCTACACCTTC.

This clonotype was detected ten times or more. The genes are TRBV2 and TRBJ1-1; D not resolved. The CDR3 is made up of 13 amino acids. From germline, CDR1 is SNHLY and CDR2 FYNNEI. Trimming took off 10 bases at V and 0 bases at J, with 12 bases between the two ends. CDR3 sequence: CATNDALNTEAFF. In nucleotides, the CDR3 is TGTGCCACTAACGACGCCCTGAACACTGAAGCTTTCTTT.

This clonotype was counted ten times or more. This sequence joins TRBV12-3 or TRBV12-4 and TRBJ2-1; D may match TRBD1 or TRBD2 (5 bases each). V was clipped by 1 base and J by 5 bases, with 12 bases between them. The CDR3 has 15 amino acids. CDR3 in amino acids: CASSLGDPTHNEQFF. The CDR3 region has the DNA TGTGCCAGCAGTTTAGGGGACCCGACACACAATGAGCAGTTCTTC.

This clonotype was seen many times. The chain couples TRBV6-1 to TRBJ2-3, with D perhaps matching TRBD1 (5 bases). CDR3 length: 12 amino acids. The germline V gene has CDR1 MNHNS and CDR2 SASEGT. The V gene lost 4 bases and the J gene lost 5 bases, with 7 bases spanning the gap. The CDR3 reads CASSVGEDTQYF. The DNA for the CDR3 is TGTGCCAGCAGTGTAGGGGAAGATACGCAGTATTTT.

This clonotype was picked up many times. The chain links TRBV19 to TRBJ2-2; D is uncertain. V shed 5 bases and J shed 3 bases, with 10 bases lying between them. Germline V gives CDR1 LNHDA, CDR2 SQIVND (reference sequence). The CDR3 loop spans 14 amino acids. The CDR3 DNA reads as TGTGCCAGTAGTTCGCGGTCCGACACCGGGGAGCTGTTTTTT. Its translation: CASSSRSDTGELFF.